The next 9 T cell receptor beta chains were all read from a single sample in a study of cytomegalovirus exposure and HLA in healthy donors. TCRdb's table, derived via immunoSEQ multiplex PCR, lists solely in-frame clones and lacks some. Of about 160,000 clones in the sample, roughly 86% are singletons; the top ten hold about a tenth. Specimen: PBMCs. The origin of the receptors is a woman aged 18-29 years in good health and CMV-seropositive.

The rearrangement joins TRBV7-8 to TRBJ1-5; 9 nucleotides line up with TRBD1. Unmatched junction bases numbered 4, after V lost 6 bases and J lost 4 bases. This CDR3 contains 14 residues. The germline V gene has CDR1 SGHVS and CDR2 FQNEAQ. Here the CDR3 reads CASRPGQGNQPQHF. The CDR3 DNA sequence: TGTGCCAGCAGACCTGGACAGGGGAATCAGCCCCAGCATTTT.

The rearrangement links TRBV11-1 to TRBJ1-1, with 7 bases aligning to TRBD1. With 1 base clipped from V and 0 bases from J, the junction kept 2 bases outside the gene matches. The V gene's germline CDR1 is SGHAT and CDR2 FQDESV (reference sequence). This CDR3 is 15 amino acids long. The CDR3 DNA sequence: TGTGCCAGCAGCTTAGAAGGGACAGTGAACACTGAAGCTTTCTTT. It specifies CASSLEGTVNTEAFF.

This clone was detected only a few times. CDR3 in DNA: TGTGCCAGCAGCCGTGATTGGAGCGGACGGTCCTACGAGCAGTACTTC. It specifies CASSRDWSGRSYEQYF. The chain recombines TRBV14 with TRBJ2-7, with a weak D call TRBD2 (5 bases). The CDR3 spans 16 residues. Germline assignment: CDR1 SGHDN and CDR2 FVKESK. Trimming cost V 4 bases and J 1 base, with 17 bases left between them.

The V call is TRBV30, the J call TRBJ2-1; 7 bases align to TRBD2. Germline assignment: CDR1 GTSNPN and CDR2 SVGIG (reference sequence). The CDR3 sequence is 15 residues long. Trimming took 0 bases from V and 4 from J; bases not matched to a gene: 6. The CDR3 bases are TGTGCCTGGAGTGTTATTGGCGGGAGTTACAATGAGCAGTTCTTC. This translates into CAWSVIGGSYNEQFF. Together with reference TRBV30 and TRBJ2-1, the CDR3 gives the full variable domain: SQTIHQWPATLVQPVGSPLSLECTVEGTSNPNLYWYRQAAGRGLQLLFYSVGIGQISSEVPQNLSASRPQDRQFILSSKKLLLSDSGFYLCAWSVIGGSYNEQFFGPGTRLTVL.

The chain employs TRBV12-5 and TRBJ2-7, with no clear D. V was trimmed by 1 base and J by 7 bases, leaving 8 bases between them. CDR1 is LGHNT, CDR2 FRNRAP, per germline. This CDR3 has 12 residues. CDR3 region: CASGLGDTEQYF. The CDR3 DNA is TGTGCTAGTGGTTTGGGCGACACGGAGCAGTACTTC.

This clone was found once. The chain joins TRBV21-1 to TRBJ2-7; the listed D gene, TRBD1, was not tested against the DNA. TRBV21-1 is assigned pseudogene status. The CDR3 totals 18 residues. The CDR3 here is CASSKELGQAVSFYEQYF. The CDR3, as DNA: TGTGCCAGCAGCAAAGAGCTTGGACAGGCCGTCTCATTCTACGAGCAGTACTTC.

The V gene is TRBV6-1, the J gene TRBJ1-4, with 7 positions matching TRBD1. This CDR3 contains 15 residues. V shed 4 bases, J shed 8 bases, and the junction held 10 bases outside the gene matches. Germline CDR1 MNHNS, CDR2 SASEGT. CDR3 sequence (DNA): TGTGCCAGCAGTGTGACAGGGTCGGCGCTCGAAAAACTGTTTTTT. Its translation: CASSVTGSALEKLFF.

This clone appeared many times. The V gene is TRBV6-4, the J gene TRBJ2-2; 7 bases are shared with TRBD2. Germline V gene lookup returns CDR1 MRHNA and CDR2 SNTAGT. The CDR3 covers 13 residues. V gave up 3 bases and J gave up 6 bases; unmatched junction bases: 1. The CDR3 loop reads CASSEGGAGELFF. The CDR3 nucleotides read TGTGCCAGCAGTGAGGGAGGGGCCGGGGAGCTGTTTTTT.

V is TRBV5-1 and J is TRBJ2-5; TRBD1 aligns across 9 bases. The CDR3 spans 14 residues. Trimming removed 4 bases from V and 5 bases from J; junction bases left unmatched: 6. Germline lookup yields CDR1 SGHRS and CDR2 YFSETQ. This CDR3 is CASSLGQGEETQYF. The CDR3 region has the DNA TGCGCCAGCAGCCTGGGACAGGGAGAGGAGACCCAGTACTTC.